What follows are 29 T cell receptor beta chains derived from one specimen sequenced in a study of T cell responses to AZD1222 COVID-19 vaccine. Clones were sequenced by immunoSEQ multiplex PCR, and TCRdb holds only the in-frame ones, with some missing. This sample yields more than 85,000 clones, of which about 90% are seen a single time; approximately 7.6% belongs to the top ten. The sample here was peripheral blood, taken on day 0 of AZD1222 vaccination. The source of these receptors is an adult in good health.

The chain employs TRBV19 and TRBJ1-1, with TRBD1 identical over 8 bases. The length of the CDR3 is 18 residues. Germline V lookup: CDR1 LNHDA, CDR2 SQIVND (reference sequence). Losses at the gene ends were 5 bases for V and 1 base for J; bases not matched to a gene: 15. CDR3 in amino acids: CASSHSFSYTGGNTEAFF. For the CDR3, the DNA is TGTGCCAGTAGTCACAGTTTCTCCTACACAGGGGGGAACACTGAAGCTTTCTTT.

The chain recombines TRBV9 with TRBJ2-2, with 7 bases aligning to TRBD2. The J segment lost 6 bases and the V segment lost 2 bases, leaving 7 bases of the junction unmatched. The CDR3 has 15 residues. Germline V gene data show CDR1 as SGDLS and CDR2 as YYNGEE. The CDR3, as DNA: TGTGCCAGCAGCGTCGGCGGGAGAACGGCCGGGGAGCTGTTTTTT. This gives the protein CASSVGGRTAGELFF.

The sample holds a few counts of this clone. V usage is TRBV10-3 and J usage is TRBJ1-2; D perhaps matches TRBD1 (6 bases). The CDR3 length is 13 residues. Germline assignment: CDR1 ENHRY and CDR2 SYGVKD. V lost 6 bases and J lost 7, with 15 bases in between. The CDR3 sequence is CAISEGGAGGYTF. DNA for the CDR3: TGTGCCATCAGCGAGGGGGGGGCTGGTGGCTACACCTTC.

This clone was seen once. The V call is TRBV19, the J call TRBJ2-1; tentative D call: TRBD2 (5 bases). CDR3 length: 15 amino acids. The germline V and J ends were trimmed by 7 bases and 3 bases, with 16 bases remaining between them. Germline V gene lookup returns CDR1 LNHDA and CDR2 SQIVND (reference sequence). The CDR3 protein is CASKEDPYLYNEQFF. The DNA of the CDR3 is TGTGCCAGTAAGGAGGACCCATACCTCTACAATGAGCAGTTCTTC.

CDR3 nucleotides: TGTGCCAGTACCGCCGGGACAGGGGGCTTTCAGCCCCAGCATTTT. Its translation: CASTAGTGGFQPQHF. The chain joins TRBV19 to TRBJ1-5; 12 positions match TRBD1. Germline-derived CDR1 and CDR2 are LNHDA and SQIVND (reference sequence). CDR3 length: 15 amino acids. The V segment lost 7 bases and the J segment 6 bases; nucleotides outside the gene matches: 7.

The rearrangement uses TRBV5-8 and TRBJ2-1, with a tentative D call TRBD2 (5 bases). The germline gives CDR1 SGHTS, CDR2 YDEGEE. This CDR3 has 13 amino acids. Trimming took 3 bases from V and 5 from J, leaving 9 bases between them. The DNA for the CDR3 is TGTGCCAGCAGCTCGTTCGGGGACAATGAGCAGTTCTTC. Its translation: CASSSFGDNEQFF.

The gene calls are TRBV6-5 and TRBJ1-1; a possible D gene is TRBD1 (5 bases). CDR3 size: 15 residues. Per the germline V gene, CDR1 is MNHEY and CDR2 is SVGAGI. Trimming cost V 6 bases and J 1 base, with 15 bases left between them. The CDR3 DNA reads TGTGCCAGCAGACCATGGGGCAGAGAGAACACTGAAGCTTTCTTT. It specifies CASRPWGRENTEAFF.

This chain joins TRBV19 and TRBJ2-7, with a tentative D call TRBD2 (6 bases). CDR1 and CDR2 from the germline V gene are LNHDA and SQIVND (reference sequence). Trimming pared 6 bases from V and 6 bases from J, leaving 27 bases between. The CDR3 contains 17 residues. DNA of the CDR3: TGTGCCAGTAGACAGACAATGGTGATGGGGAGGAGGTTCGAGCAGTACTTC. Its protein product is CASRQTMVMGRRFEQYF.

This clone has only one observation. This chain uses TRBV29-1 with TRBJ1-4; perhaps TRBD1 as D (5 bases). Trimming left V 5 bases short and J 1 base short, with 11 bases between. CDR3 length: 14 amino acids. Germline values: CDR1 SQVTM, CDR2 ANQGSEA. The CDR3 reads CSVQDGGTNEKLFF. The CDR3 bases are TGCAGCGTTCAGGACGGGGGAACTAATGAAAAACTGTTTTTT.

The genes are TRBV15 and TRBJ1-3; tentatively, D is TRBD1 (5 bases). Germline-derived CDR1 and CDR2 are LNHNV and YYDKDF (reference sequence). Trimming removed 8 bases at V and 0 bases at J, with 11 bases between. This CDR3 is 14 amino acids long. CDR3 bases: TGTGCCACCCGGACATATGTCTCTGGAAACACCATATATTTT. This gives the protein CATRTYVSGNTIYF.

The rearrangement uses TRBV30 and TRBJ1-2; D is uncertain. Trimming left V 2 bases short and J 6 bases short, with 4 bases between. The germline gives CDR1 GTSNPN, CDR2 SVGIG (reference sequence). The CDR3 covers 10 residues. CDR3 in DNA: TGTGCCTGGAGTAAGAATGGCTACACCTTC. Translated: CAWSKNGYTF.

The J gene is TRBJ1-1, the V gene TRBV10-2, with D maybe TRBD1 (6 bases). Germline loops: CDR1 WSHSY, CDR2 SAAADI. The V and J ends lost 6 bases and 7 bases respectively, with 18 bases between them. CDR3 length equals 14 residues. CDR3 in DNA: TGCGCCAGCAGCTCACACGGGGGGGGCTTTGAAGCTTTCTTT. Its protein is CASSSHGGGFEAFF.

V usage is TRBV11-2 and J usage is TRBJ2-6, with 7 positions matching TRBD2. This CDR3 is built from 19 residues. From germline, CDR1 is SGHAT and CDR2 FQNNGV. Trimming took 6 bases from V and 3 from J; bases not matched to a gene: 17. This CDR3 reads CASRPISGTGRFGANVLTF. CDR3 in DNA: TGTGCCAGCAGACCAATCTCCGGGACCGGGAGGTTTGGGGCCAACGTCCTGACTTTC.

The chain recombines TRBV4-2 with TRBJ1-1; D not certain. The CDR3 runs to 13 residues. The ends were cut back, 1 base at V and 6 bases at J, with 9 bases in the middle. Germline CDR1 is LGHNA and CDR2 is YNFKEQ. The DNA for the CDR3 is TGTGCCAGCAGCCAAGCGGTCGGGGCTGAAGCTTTCTTT. It specifies CASSQAVGAEAFF.

This clone was seen a handful of times. J is TRBJ1-5 and V is TRBV19; D not certain. Germline CDR1 reads LNHDA; CDR2 reads SQIVND (reference sequence). The CDR3 spans 15 residues. The V gene lost 7 bases and the J gene lost 0 bases, with 13 bases spanning the gap. The CDR3 sequence: CASNYKGGSNQPQHF. The CDR3 DNA is TGTGCCAGTAATTATAAGGGAGGTAGCAATCAGCCCCAGCATTTT.

This rearrangement joins TRBV29-1 to TRBJ1-2, with D perhaps matching TRBD1 (5 bases). V was trimmed by 6 bases and J by 0 bases, leaving 14 bases between them. Germline-derived CDR1 and CDR2 are SQVTM and ANQGSEA. CDR3 length: 14 residues. As DNA, the CDR3 is TGCAGCGTGGCCCGGGACTTAGCTAACTATGGCTACACCTTC. Amino acids: CSVARDLANYGYTF.

Concerning this clone itself: An end of the junction differs from the germline gene, which may be a read error. The chain uses TRBV6-1 and TRBJ1-3; TRBD1 is a possible D gene (5 bases). Germline V lookup: CDR1 MNHNS, CDR2 SASEGT. There are 18 residues in the CDR3. CDR3 DNA sequence: TGTGCCAGCAGTGAGGCGCGGGACCTGGGCCAATCTGGGAACACCATATATTTT. Translation: CASSEARDLGQSGNTIYF.

The V gene is TRBV29-1, the J gene TRBJ1-1; D perhaps matches TRBD1 (5 bases). V was shortened by 1 base and J by 5 bases, with 14 bases between the two germline ends. The CDR3 covers 14 residues. From germline, CDR1 is SQVTM and CDR2 ANQGSEA. The chain's CDR3 is CSVEGSGVRTEAFF. The CDR3 coding sequence is TGCAGCGTTGAAGGGTCGGGGGTTCGGACTGAAGCTTTCTTT. The variable domain in full, with the rest retrieved from reference TRBV29-1 and TRBJ1-1, is SAVISQKPSRDICQRGTSLTIQCQVDSQVTMMFWYRQQPGQSLTLIATANQGSEATYESGFVIDKFPISRPNLTFSTLTVSNMSPEDSSIYLCSVEGSGVRTEAFFGQGTRLTVV.

V and J are TRBV15 and TRBJ2-1; 13 nucleotides align to TRBD2. This CDR3 contains 12 residues. In germline, CDR1 is LNHNV, CDR2 YYDKDF (reference sequence). V lost 9 bases and J lost 13; bases outside the gene matches: 6. In DNA form, the CDR3 reads TGTGCCACTTCGAGGACTAGCGGGAGTCAGTTCTTC. Residues: CATSRTSGSQFF.

The chain has TRBV18 and TRBJ2-1, with 9 bases matching TRBD1. CDR1 and CDR2 (germline): KGHSH, LQKENI. V dropped 3 bases and J dropped 6; count of bases not matched to a gene: 0. The CDR3 contains 13 residues. CDR3 sequence (DNA): TGTGCCAGCTCACCGGGACAGGGCAATGAGCAGTTCTTC. Its protein product is CASSPGQGNEQFF.

The chain has TRBV7-2 and TRBJ2-4, with a possible D match to TRBD1 (5 bases). V lost 3 bases and J lost 1, with 7 bases in between. CDR3 length: 14 residues. Germline V gives CDR1 SGHTA, CDR2 FQGNSA. The CDR3 spells CASSFRVAKNIQYF. CDR3 in DNA: TGTGCCAGCAGCTTCAGGGTTGCCAAAAACATTCAGTACTTC.

This clone was seen once. The rearrangement uses TRBV2 and TRBJ2-3; 8 nucleotides line up with TRBD1. This CDR3 comprises 12 residues. CDR1 and CDR2 (germline): SNHLY, FYNNEI. V was pared by 6 bases and J by 8 bases, with 4 bases of the junction left unmatched. CDR3 bases: TGTGCCAGCAGGGACAGGGTCCCTACGCAGTATTTT. This codes for CASRDRVPTQYF.

The sample holds one count of this clone. The chain couples TRBV30 to TRBJ1-1; D not resolved. Germline V gene sequence: CDR1 GTSNPN, CDR2 SVGIG (reference sequence). This CDR3 has 12 residues. Trimming removed 0 bases from V and 11 bases from J, with 13 bases in between. The CDR3: CAWSVRGRRAFF. In DNA, the CDR3 is TGTGCCTGGAGTGTACGTGGGCGGAGGGCTTTCTTT.

The V and J genes are TRBV11-2 and TRBJ1-4; TRBD1 agrees at 12 bases. The CDR3 totals 16 residues. With V trimmed by 5 bases and J by 7 bases, 8 bases remained unmatched. Germline-derived CDR1 and CDR2 are SGHAT and FQNNGV. Here the CDR3 reads CASSPGQGAWGEKLFF. CDR3 coding DNA: TGTGCCAGCAGCCCGGGACAGGGGGCCTGGGGTGAAAAACTGTTTTTT. The whole variable domain, remainder taken from reference TRBV11-2 and TRBJ1-4, is EAGVAQSPRYKIIEKRQSVAFWCNPISGHATLYWYQQILGQGPKLLIQFQNNGVVDDSQLPKDRFSAERLKGVDSTLKIQPAKLEDSAVYLCASSPGQGAWGEKLFFGSGTQLSVL.

This clone has a handful of counts. V is TRBV2 and J is TRBJ1-5, with TRBD1 matching 9 bases. The ends lost 6 bases at V and 6 bases at J; junction bases unmatched: 12. Germline V gives CDR1 SNHLY, CDR2 FYNNEI. CDR3 length: 16 residues. The CDR3 reads CASRVDRDRVGQPQHF. CDR3 DNA: TGTGCCAGCAGGGTAGACCGGGACAGGGTCGGTCAGCCCCAGCATTTT.

This clone was recorded once. The J gene is TRBJ1-2, the V gene TRBV9; the D is unclear. V was trimmed by 4 bases and J by 8 bases, leaving 12 bases between them. CDR1 SGDLS and CDR2 YYNGEE come from the germline V gene. This CDR3 region has 12 residues. CDR3 DNA: TGTGCCAGCAGCAGGGATTTCGACGGCTACACCTTC. Translation: CASSRDFDGYTF.

The CDR3 loop reads CASSPRGLAGPYEQYF. DNA of the CDR3: TGCGCCAGCAGTCCACGAGGACTAGCGGGGCCCTACGAGCAGTACTTC. J is TRBJ2-7 and V is TRBV23-1, with 12 bases identical to TRBD2. TRBV23-1 is recorded as an ORF, its role being uncertain. The CDR3 has 16 residues. The junction had 6 bases not matched to a gene; V was cut back by 4 bases and J by 2 bases.

The V and J genes are TRBV21-1 and TRBJ1-6. TRBV21-1 is a recognized pseudogene. This CDR3 spans 16 amino acids. In DNA, the CDR3 is TGTGCCAGCAGCAAATTACCCTACTCCTATAATTCACCCCTCCACTTT. Translating gives CASSKLPYSYNSPLHF.

This chain links TRBV10-3 with TRBJ2-1, with a weak D call TRBD1 (6 bases). Germline CDR1 reads ENHRY; CDR2 reads SYGVKD. The V end was cut by 10 bases, the J end by 8 bases, with 21 bases between. The length of the CDR3 is 14 residues. The CDR3 coding sequence is TGTGCCACAGGGAGACAGGTGGGTTTAGATGAGCAGTTCTTC. This codes for CATGRQVGLDEQFF.